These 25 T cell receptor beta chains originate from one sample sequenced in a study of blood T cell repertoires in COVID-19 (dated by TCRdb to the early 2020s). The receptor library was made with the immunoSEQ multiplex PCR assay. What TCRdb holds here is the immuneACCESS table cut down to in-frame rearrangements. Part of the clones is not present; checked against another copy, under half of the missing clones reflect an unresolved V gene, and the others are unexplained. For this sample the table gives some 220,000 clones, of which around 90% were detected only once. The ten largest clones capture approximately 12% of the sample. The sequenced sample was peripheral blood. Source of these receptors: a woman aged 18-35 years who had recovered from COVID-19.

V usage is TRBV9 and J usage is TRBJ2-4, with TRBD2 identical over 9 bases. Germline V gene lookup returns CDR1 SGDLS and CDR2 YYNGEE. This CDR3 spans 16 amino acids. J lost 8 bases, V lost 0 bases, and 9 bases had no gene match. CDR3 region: CASSVDSREGWDIQYF. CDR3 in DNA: TGTGCCAGCAGCGTAGACTCGCGGGAGGGATGGGACATTCAGTACTTC.

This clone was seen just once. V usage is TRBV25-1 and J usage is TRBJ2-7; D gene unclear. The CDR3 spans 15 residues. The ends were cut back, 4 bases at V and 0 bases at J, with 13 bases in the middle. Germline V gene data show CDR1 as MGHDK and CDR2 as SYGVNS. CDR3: CASSGVGKTSYEQYF. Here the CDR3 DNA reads TGTGCCAGCAGTGGGGTGGGCAAGACCTCCTACGAGCAGTACTTC.

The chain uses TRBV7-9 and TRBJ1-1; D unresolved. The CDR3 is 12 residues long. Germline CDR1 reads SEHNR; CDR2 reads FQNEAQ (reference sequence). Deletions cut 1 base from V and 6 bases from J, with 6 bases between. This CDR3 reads CASSLGHPEAFF. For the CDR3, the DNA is TGTGCCAGCAGCTTAGGTCATCCTGAAGCTTTCTTT.

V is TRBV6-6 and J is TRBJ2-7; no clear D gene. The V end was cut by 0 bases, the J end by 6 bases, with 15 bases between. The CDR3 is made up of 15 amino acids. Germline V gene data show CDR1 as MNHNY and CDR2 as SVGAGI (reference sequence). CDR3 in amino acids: CASSYSKALSGEQYF. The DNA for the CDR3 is TGTGCCAGCAGTTACTCGAAGGCCCTCTCGGGCGAGCAGTACTTC.

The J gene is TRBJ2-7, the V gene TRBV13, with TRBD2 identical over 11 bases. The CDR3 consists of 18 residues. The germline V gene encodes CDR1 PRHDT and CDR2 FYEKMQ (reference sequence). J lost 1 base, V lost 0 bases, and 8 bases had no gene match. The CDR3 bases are TGTGCCAGCAGCTTAGGAGGATCAACTAGCGGGAGTTCCTACGAGCAGTACTTC. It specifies CASSLGGSTSGSSYEQYF.

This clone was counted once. As DNA, the CDR3 is TGTGCCAGCAGTTTATTAGCGGGAGGGTTATACAATGAGCAGTTCTTC. Protein: CASSLLAGGLYNEQFF. This sequence joins TRBV27 and TRBJ2-1; 11 positions agree with TRBD2. The CDR3 has 16 residues. The trim removed 1 base at V and 4 bases at J, leaving 3 bases unmatched. CDR1 and CDR2 (germline): MNHEY, SMNVEV (reference sequence).

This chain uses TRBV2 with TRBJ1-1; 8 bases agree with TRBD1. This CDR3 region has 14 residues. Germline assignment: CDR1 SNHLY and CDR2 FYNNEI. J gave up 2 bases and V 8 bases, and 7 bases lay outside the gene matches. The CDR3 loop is CASRRTGINTEAFF. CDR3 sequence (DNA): TGTGCCAGCCGGAGGACAGGGATTAACACTGAAGCTTTCTTT. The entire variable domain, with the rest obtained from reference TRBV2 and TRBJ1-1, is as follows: EPEVTQTPSHQVTQMGQEVILRCVPISNHLYFYWYRQILGQKVEFLVSFYNNEISEKSEIFDDQFSVERPDGSNFTLKIRSTKLEDSAMYFCASRRTGINTEAFFGQGTRLTVV.

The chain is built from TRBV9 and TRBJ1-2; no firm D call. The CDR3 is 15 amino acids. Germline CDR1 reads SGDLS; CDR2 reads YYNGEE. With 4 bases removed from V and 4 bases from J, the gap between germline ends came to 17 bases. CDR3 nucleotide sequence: TGTGCCAGCAGCCCCTGGGAGGGATCGAGCTATGGCTACACCTTC. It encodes CASSPWEGSSYGYTF.

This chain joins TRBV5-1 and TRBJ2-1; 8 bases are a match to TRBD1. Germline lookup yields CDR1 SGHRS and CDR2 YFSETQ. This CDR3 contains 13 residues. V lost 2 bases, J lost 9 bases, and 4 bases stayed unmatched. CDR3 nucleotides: TGCGCCAGCAGCTTAACAGGGGGGATTGAGCAGTTCTTC. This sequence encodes CASSLTGGIEQFF.

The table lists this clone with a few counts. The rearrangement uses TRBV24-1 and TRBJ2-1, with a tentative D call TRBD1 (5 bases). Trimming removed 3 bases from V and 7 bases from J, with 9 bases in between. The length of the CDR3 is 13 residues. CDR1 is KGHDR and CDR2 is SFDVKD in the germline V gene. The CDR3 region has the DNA TGTGCCACCAGTGATATCAGGGTAAATGAGCAGTTCTTC. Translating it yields CATSDIRVNEQFF.

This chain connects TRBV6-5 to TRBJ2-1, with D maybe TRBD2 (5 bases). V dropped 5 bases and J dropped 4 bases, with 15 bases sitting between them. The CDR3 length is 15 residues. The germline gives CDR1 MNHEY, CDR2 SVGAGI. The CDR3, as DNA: TGTGCCAGCAGTCAACCCCTTGGCGGGTACAATGAGCAGTTCTTC. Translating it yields CASSQPLGGYNEQFF.

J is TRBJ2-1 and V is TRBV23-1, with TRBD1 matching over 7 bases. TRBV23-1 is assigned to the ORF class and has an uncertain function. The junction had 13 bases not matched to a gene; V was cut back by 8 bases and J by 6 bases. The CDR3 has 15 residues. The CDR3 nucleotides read TGCGCCAGCGGGACCGGGACAGCCAAAACCAATGAGCAGTTCTTC. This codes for CASGTGTAKTNEQFF.

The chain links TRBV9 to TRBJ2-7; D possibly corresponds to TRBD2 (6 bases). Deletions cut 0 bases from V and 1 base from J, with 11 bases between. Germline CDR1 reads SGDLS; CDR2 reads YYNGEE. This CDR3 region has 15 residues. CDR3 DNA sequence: TGTGCCAGCAGCGTAGCGGGGGAACCTTCCTACGAGCAGTACTTC. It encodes CASSVAGEPSYEQYF.

The CDR3 sequence is CATSFRTGGYEQYF. The CDR3 DNA reads as TGTGCCACCAGCTTCCGGACAGGGGGCTACGAGCAGTACTTC. This chain uses TRBV15 with TRBJ2-7, with 10 bases aligning to TRBD1. The J segment lost 3 bases and the V segment lost 5 bases, leaving 4 bases of the junction unmatched. There are 14 residues in the CDR3. Germline values: CDR1 LNHNV, CDR2 YYDKDF (reference sequence).

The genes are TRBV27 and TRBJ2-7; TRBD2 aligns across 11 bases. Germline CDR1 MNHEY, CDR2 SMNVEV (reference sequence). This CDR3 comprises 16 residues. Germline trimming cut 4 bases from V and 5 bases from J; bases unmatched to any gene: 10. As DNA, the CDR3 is TGTGCCAGCAGTTCCGGGACTAGCGGACGGTTGAACGAGCAGTACTTC. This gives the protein CASSSGTSGRLNEQYF.

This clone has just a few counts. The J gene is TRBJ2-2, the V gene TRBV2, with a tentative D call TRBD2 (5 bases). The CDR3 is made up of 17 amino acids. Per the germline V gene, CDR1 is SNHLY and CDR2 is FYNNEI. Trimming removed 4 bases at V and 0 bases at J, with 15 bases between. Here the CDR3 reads CASSGTLSIANTGELFF. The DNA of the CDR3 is TGTGCCAGCAGTGGGACTCTCTCTATAGCGAACACCGGGGAGCTGTTTTTT.

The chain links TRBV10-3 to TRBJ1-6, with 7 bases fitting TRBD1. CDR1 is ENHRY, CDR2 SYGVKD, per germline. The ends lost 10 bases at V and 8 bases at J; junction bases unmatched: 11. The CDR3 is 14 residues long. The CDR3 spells CATRTTGDDSPLHF. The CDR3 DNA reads TGTGCCACGCGAACCACAGGGGATGATTCACCCCTCCACTTT.

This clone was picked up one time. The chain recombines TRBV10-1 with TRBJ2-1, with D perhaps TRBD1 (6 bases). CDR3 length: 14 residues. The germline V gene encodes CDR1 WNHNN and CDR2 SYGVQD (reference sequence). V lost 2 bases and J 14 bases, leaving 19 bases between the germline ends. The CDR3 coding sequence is TGCGCCAGCAGTGAGGGGGGCAGCGTTCAAGAGAAGTTCTTC. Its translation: CASSEGGSVQEKFF.

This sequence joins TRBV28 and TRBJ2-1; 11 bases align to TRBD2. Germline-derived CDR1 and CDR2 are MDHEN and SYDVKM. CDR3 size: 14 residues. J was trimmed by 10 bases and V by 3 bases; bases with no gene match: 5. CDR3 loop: CASSLTSGAAEQFF. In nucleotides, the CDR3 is TGTGCCAGCAGTTTGACTAGCGGGGCCGCCGAGCAGTTCTTC.

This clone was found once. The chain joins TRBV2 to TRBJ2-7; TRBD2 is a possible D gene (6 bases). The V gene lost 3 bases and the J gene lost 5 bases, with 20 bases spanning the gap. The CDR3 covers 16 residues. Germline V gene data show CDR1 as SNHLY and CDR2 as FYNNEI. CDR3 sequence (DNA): TGTGCCAGCAGTGACCCCCGGACTACCTTAAGCCACGAGCAGTACTTC. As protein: CASSDPRTTLSHEQYF.

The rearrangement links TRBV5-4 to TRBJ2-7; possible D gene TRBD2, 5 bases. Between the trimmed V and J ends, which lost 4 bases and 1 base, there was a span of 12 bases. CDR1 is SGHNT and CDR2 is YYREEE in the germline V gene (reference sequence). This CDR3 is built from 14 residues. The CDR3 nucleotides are TGTGCCAGCAGCGGGCACGGGAATTCCTACGAGCAGTACTTC. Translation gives CASSGHGNSYEQYF.

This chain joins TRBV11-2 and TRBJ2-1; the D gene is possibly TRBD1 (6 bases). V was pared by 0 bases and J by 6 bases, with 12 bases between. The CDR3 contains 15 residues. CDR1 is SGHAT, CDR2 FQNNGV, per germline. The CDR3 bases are TGTGCCAGCAGCTTAGATGGGGGCAGGCTCAATGAGCAGTTCTTC. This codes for CASSLDGGRLNEQFF.

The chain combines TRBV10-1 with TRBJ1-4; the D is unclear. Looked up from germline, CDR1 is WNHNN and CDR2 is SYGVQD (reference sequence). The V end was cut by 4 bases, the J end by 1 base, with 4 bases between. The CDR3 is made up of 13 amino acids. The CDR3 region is CASSVGTNEKLFF. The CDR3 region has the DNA TGCGCCAGCAGTGTCGGAACTAATGAAAAACTGTTTTTT.

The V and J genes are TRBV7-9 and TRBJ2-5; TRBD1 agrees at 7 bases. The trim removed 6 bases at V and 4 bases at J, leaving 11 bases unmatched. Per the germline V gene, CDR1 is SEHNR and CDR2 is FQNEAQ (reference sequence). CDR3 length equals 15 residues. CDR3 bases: TGTGCCAGCAGAAAAGACAGGGATTCGTCAGAGACCCAGTACTTC. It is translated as CASRKDRDSSETQYF.

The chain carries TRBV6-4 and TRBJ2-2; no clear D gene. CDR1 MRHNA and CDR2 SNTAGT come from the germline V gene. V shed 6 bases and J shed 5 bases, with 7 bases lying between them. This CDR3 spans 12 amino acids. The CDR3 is CASSAATGELFF. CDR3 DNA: TGTGCCAGCAGCGCGGCTACCGGGGAGCTGTTTTTT.